Each of the 9 T cell receptor beta chains below was sequenced from the same sample in a study of blood T cell repertoires in COVID-19. The protocol was immunoSEQ multiplex PCR, while the TCRdb copy is restricted to in-frame clones and leaves out a portion. The data show 120,000 to 150,000 clones, 84% seen once. Sample: peripheral blood. These TCRs come from a young man with COVID-19, enrolled during active disease.

The chain couples TRBV7-8 to TRBJ2-7; 7 bases are a match to TRBD1. Germline-derived CDR1 and CDR2 are SGHVS and FQNEAQ. After removal of 8 bases from V and 0 bases from J, the junction contained 13 bases not matched to a gene. The CDR3 consists of 16 residues. CDR3 region: CASSVRGGVISYEQYF. The CDR3 DNA follows: TGTGCCAGCTCGGTCAGAGGGGGCGTTATCTCCTACGAGCAGTACTTC. The entire variable domain, with the rest obtained from reference TRBV7-8 and TRBJ2-7, is as follows: GAGVSQSPRYKVAKRGQDVALRCDPISGHVSLFWYQQALGQGPEFLTYFQNEAQLDKSGLPSDRFFAERPEGSVSTLKIQRTQQEDSAVYLCASSVRGGVISYEQYFGPGTRLTVT.

This sequence joins TRBV28 and TRBJ1-1; the D is unclear. Germline values: CDR1 MDHEN, CDR2 SYDVKM. The CDR3 sequence is 12 residues long. Trimming cost V 2 bases and J 4 bases, with 5 bases left between them. CDR3 bases: TGTGCCAGCAGTTTACCCGGCACTGAAGCTTTCTTT. Translating gives CASSLPGTEAFF.

J is TRBJ2-3 and V is TRBV6-4, with TRBD2 identical over 9 bases. From germline, CDR1 is MRHNA and CDR2 SNTAGT. The junction had 7 bases not matched to a gene; V was cut back by 10 bases and J by 2 bases. This CDR3 contains 14 residues. CDR3 protein: CATSTSGYTDTQYF. In nucleotides, the CDR3 is TGTGCCACTTCGACTAGCGGATACACAGATACGCAGTATTTT.

The chain combines TRBV11-2 with TRBJ2-3; D is possibly TRBD2 (6 bases). Trimming took 2 bases from V and 0 from J, leaving 9 bases between them. The CDR3 consists of 15 residues. Germline V lookup: CDR1 SGHAT, CDR2 FQNNGV. In DNA, the CDR3 is TGTGCCAGCAGCTTATGGGCGGGGAGCACAGATACGCAGTATTTT. Encoded protein: CASSLWAGSTDTQYF.

This sequence joins TRBV11-2 and TRBJ2-7, with 16 nucleotides matching TRBD2. In germline, CDR1 is SGHAT, CDR2 FQNNGV. V was clipped by 5 bases and J by 12 bases; unmatched bases: 13. CDR3 length: 16 residues. The CDR3 reads CASSPLTGTSGRAWYF. The DNA of the CDR3 is TGTGCCAGCAGCCCATTAACTGGGACTAGCGGGAGGGCGTGGTACTTC.

This rearrangement joins TRBV11-2 to TRBJ2-7; 8 bases map to TRBD2. V lost 5 bases to trimming and J lost 3 bases; unmatched junction nucleotides: 12. From germline, CDR1 is SGHAT and CDR2 FQNNGV. This CDR3 has 16 amino acids. The chain's CDR3 is CASSPYDSGTNYEQYF. The DNA of the CDR3 is TGTGCCAGCAGCCCATATGATAGCGGGACCAACTACGAGCAGTACTTC.

This chain joins TRBV7-2 and TRBJ1-1; a possible D gene is TRBD1 (6 bases). Trimming took 5 bases from V and 6 from J, leaving 19 bases between them. This CDR3 comprises 15 residues. CDR1 and CDR2 (germline): SGHTA, FQGNSA. This chain's CDR3 is CASSARRTVTPEAFF. The CDR3 DNA is TGTGCCAGCAGCGCGAGGCGGACAGTAACCCCTGAAGCTTTCTTT.

J is TRBJ1-1 and V is TRBV6-2 or TRBV6-3; TRBD1 might be the D (6 bases). Deletions cut 0 bases from V and 7 bases from J, with 12 bases between. Germline lookup yields CDR1 MNHEY and CDR2 SVGEGT. The CDR3 consists of 14 residues. CDR3 amino acids: CASSYSSGAGEAFF. The CDR3 bases are TGTGCCAGCAGTTACTCTTCAGGGGCCGGTGAAGCTTTCTTT.

The chain employs TRBV6-2 or TRBV6-3 and TRBJ2-1, with 10 bases matching TRBD2. V lost 0 bases, J lost 8 bases, and 10 bases stayed unmatched. There are 17 residues in the CDR3. The V gene's germline CDR1 is MNHEY and CDR2 SVGEGT. CDR3 in amino acids: CASSYSDRTSGRDEQFF. The CDR3 nucleotides are TGTGCCAGCAGTTACTCGGACCGGACTAGCGGTCGCGATGAGCAGTTCTTC.